This TCR beta chain was captured by sequencing in a study of blood T cell repertoires in COVID-19. The CDR3 contains 13 residues. CDR1 is SQVTM and CDR2 is ANQGSEA in the germline V gene. After removal of 6 bases from V and 4 bases from J, the junction contained 4 bases not matched to a gene. This table comes from immunoSEQ multiplex PCR, and its TCRdb copy is limited to in-frame clones, with some not included. The table lists around 100,000 clones, around four fifths of them singletons, with around 15% in the top ten. The chain links TRBV29-1 to TRBJ2-1, with TRBD1 identical over 9 bases. The sequence derives from a man aged 50 to 59 with active or convalescent COVID-19. Sequenced material: peripheral blood. The CDR3 sequence: CSVMDRGYNEQFF. The CDR3 DNA reads as TGCAGCGTAATGGACAGGGGATACAATGAGCAGTTCTTC.